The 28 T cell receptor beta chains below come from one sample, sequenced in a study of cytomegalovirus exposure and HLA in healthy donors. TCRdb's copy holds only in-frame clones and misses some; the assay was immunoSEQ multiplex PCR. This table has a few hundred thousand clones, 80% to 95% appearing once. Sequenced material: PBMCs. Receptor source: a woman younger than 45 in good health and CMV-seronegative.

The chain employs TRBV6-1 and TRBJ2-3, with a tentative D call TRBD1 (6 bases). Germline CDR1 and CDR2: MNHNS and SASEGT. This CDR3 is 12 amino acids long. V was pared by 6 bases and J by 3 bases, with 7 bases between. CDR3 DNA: TGTGCCAGCAGAGGGGGAACAGATACGCAGTATTTT. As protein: CASRGGTDTQYF.

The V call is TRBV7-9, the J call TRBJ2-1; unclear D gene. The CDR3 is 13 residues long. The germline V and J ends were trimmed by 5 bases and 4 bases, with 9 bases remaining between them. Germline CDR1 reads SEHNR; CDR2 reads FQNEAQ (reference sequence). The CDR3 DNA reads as TGTGCCAGCAGCACGGACGGTTACAATGAGCAGTTCTTC. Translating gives CASSTDGYNEQFF. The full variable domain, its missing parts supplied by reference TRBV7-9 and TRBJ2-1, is DTGVSQNPRHKITKRGQNVTFRCDPISEHNRLYWYRQTLGQGPEFLTYFQNEAQLEKSRLLSDRFSAERPKGSFSTLEIQRTEQGDSAMYLCASSTDGYNEQFFGPGTRLTVL.

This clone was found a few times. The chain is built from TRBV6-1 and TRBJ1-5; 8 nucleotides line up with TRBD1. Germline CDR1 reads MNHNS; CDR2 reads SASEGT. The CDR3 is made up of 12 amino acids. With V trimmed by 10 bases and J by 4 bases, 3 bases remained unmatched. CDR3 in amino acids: CAIGQGNQPQHF. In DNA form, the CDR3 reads TGTGCCATAGGACAGGGAAATCAGCCCCAGCATTTT.

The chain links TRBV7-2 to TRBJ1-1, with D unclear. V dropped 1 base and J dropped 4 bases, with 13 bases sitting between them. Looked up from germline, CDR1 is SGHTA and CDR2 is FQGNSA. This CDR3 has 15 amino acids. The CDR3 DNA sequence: TGTGCCAGCAGCTTAGAGGGTTTTGGCGGCACTGAAGCTTTCTTT. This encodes CASSLEGFGGTEAFF.

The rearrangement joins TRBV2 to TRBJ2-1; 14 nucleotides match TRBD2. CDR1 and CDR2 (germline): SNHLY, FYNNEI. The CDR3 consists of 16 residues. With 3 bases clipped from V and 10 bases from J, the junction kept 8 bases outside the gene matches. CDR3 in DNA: TGTGCCAGCAGTGAGGGGGGACTAGCGGGAGTGTTAGAGCAGTTCTTC. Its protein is CASSEGGLAGVLEQFF.

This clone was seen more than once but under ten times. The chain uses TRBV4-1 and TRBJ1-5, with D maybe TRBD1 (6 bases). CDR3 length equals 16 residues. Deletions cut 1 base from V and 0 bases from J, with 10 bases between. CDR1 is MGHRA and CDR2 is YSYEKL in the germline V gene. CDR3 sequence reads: CASSQARGNSNQPQHF. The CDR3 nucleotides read TGCGCCAGCAGCCAAGCTAGGGGGAATAGCAATCAGCCCCAGCATTTT.

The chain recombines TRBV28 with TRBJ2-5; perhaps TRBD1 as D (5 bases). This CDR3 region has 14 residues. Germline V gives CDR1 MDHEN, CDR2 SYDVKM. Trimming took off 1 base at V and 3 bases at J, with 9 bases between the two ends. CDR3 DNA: TGTGCCAGCAGTTTATCGACAGTTAAAGAGACCCAGTACTTC. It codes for CASSLSTVKETQYF.

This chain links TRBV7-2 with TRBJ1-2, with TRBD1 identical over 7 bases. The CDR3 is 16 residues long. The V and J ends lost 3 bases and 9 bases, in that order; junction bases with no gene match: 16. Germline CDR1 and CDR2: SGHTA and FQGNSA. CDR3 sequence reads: CASSFRLSRDSGSYTF. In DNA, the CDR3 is TGTGCCAGCAGCTTCCGCCTTAGCCGGGACAGTGGAAGCTACACCTTC.

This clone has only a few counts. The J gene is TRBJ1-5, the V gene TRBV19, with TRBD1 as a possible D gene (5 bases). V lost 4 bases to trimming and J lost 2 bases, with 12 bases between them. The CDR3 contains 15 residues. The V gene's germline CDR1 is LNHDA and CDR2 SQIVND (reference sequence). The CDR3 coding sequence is TGTGCCAGTAGTACCAGGGTAGTGGGCAATCAGCCCCAGCATTTT. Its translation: CASSTRVVGNQPQHF.

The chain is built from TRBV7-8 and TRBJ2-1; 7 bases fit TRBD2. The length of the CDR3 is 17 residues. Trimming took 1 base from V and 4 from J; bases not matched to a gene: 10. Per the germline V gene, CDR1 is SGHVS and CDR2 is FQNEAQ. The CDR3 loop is CASSLVSSGGWYNEQFF. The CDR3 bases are TGTGCCAGCAGCTTAGTTTCATCGGGAGGTTGGTACAATGAGCAGTTCTTC.

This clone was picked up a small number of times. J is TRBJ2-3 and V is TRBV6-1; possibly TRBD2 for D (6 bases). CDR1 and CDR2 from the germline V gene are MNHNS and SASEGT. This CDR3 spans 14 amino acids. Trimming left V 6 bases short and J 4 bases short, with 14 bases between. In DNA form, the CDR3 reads TGTGCCAGCAGACGTACTAGCCCCTCAGATACGCAGTATTTT. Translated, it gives CASRRTSPSDTQYF.

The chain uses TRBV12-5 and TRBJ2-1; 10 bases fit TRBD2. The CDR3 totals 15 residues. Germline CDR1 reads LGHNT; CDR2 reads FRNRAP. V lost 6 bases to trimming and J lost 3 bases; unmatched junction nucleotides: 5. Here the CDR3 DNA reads TGTGCTAGTGGCTCAAGACTAGCGGGCTACAATGAGCAGTTCTTC. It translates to CASGSRLAGYNEQFF.

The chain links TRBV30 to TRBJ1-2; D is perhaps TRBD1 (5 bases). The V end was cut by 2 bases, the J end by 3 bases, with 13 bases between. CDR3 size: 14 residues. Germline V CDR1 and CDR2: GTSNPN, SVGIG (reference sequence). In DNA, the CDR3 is TGTGCCTGGAGTCGGGACTCTAGTGACTATGGCTACACCTTC. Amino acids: CAWSRDSSDYGYTF. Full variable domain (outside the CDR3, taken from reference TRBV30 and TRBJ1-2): SQTIHQWPATLVQPVGSPLSLECTVEGTSNPNLYWYRQAAGRGLQLLFYSVGIGQISSEVPQNLSASRPQDRQFILSSKKLLLSDSGFYLCAWSRDSSDYGYTFGSGTRLTVV.

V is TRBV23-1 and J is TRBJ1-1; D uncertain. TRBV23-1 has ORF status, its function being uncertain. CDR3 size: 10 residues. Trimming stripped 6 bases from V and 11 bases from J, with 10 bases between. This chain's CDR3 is CASSPTGAFF. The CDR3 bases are TGCGCCAGCAGCCCGACTGGGGCTTTCTTT.

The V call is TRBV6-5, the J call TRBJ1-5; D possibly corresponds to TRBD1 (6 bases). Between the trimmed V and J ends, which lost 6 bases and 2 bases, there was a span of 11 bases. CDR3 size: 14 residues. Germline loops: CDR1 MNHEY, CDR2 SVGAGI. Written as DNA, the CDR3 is TGTGCCAGCAGAAAACAGGGAGGCAATCAGCCCCAGCATTTT. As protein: CASRKQGGNQPQHF.

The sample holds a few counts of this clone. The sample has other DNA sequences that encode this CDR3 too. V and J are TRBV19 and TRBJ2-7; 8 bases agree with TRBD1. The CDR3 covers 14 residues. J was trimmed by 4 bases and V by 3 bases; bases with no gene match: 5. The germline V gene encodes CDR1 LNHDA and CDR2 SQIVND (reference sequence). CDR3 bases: TGTGCCAGTAGTATGGGGACAGGTGCTTACGAGCAGTACTTC. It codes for CASSMGTGAYEQYF.

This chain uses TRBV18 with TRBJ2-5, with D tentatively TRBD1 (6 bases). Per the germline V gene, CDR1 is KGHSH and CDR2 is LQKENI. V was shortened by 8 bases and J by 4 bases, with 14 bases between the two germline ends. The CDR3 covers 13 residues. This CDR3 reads CASAQGQGETQYF. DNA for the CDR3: TGTGCCAGCGCACAGGGCCAGGGAGAGACCCAGTACTTC.

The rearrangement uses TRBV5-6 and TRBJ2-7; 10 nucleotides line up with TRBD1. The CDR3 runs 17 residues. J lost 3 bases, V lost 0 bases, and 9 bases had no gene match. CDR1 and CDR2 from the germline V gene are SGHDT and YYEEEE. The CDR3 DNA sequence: TGTGCCAGCAGCTTGGGCTTCGACAGGGGGCCTGGCTACGAGCAGTACTTC. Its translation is CASSLGFDRGPGYEQYF.

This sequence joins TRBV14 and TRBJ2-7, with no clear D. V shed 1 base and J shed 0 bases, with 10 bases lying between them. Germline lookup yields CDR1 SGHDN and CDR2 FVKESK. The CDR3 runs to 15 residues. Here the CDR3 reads CASSQGRVSSYEQYF. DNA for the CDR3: TGTGCCAGCAGCCAAGGACGGGTGTCCTCCTACGAGCAGTACTTC. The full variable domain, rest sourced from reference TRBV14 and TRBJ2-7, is EAGVTQFPSHSVIEKGQTVTLRCDPISGHDNLYWYRRVMGKEIKFLLHFVKESKQDESGMPNNRFLAERTGGTYSTLKVQPAELEDSGVYFCASSQGRVSSYEQYFGPGTRLTVT.

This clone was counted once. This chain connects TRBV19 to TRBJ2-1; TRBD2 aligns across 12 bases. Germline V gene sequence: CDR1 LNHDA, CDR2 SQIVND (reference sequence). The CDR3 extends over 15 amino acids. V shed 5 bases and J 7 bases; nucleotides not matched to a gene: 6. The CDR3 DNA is TGTGCCAGTAGTGGGCTAGCGGGAGGGTATAATGAGCAGTTCTTC. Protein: CASSGLAGGYNEQFF.

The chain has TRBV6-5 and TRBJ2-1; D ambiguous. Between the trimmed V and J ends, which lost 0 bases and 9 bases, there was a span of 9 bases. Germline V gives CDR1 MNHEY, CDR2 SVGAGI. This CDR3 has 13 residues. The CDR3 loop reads CASSYSVTTEQFF. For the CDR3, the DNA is TGTGCCAGCAGTTACTCCGTGACGACTGAGCAGTTCTTC.

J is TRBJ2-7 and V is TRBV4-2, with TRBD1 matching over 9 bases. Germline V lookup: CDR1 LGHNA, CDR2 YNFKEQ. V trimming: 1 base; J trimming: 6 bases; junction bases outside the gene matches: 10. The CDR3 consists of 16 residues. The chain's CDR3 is CASSQGVLTGGREQYF. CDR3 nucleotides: TGTGCCAGCAGCCAAGGCGTTCTTACAGGGGGCCGCGAGCAGTACTTC.

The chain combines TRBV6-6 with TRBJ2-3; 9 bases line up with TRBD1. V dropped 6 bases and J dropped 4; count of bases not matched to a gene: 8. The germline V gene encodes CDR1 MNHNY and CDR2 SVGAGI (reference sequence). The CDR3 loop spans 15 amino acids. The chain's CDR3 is CASSPGTGISDTQYF. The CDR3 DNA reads TGTGCCAGCAGCCCCGGGACAGGGATATCAGATACGCAGTATTTT.

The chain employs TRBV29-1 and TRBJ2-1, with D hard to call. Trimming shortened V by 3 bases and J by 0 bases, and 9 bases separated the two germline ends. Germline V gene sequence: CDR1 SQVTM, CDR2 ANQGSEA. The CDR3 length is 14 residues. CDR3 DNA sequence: TGCAGCGTTGATAGCCAGACCTCCTACAATGAGCAGTTCTTC. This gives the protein CSVDSQTSYNEQFF.

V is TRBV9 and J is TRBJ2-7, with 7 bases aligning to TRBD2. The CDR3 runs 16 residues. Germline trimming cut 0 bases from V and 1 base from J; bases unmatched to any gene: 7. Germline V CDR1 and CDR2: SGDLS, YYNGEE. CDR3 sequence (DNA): TGTGCCAGCAGCGTAGAGGGAGCGGGGCCTTCCTACGAGCAGTACTTC. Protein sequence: CASSVEGAGPSYEQYF.

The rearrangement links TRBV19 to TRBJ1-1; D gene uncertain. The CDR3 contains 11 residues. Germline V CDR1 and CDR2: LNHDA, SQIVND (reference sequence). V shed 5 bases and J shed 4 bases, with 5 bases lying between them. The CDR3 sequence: CASSWGTEAFF. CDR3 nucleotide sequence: TGTGCCAGTAGTTGGGGCACTGAAGCTTTCTTT.

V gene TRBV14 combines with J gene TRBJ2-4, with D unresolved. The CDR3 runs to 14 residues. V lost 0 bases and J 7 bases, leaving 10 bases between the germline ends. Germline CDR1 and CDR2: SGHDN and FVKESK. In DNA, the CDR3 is TGTGCCAGCAGCCAAGACGCTACAGTTAACATTCAGTACTTC. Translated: CASSQDATVNIQYF. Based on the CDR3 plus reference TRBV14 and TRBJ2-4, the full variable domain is EAGVTQFPSHSVIEKGQTVTLRCDPISGHDNLYWYRRVMGKEIKFLLHFVKESKQDESGMPNNRFLAERTGGTYSTLKVQPAELEDSGVYFCASSQDATVNIQYFGAGTRLSVL.

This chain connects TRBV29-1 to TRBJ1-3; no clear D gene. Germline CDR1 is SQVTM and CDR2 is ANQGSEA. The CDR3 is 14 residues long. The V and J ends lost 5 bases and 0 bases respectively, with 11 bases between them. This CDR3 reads CSVIQPDSGNTIYF. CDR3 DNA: TGCAGCGTTATACAGCCTGACTCTGGAAACACCATATATTTT.